Described below is a single TCR beta chain sequence and its context. The data stem from a study of shared T cell receptors in the human thymus. V lost 1 base to trimming and J lost 0 bases, with 10 bases between them. In germline, CDR1 is SEHNR, CDR2 FQNEAQ (reference sequence). The CDR3 covers 16 residues. Some clones are missing from TCRdb's copy, which holds only in-frame ones; the method was immunoSEQ multiplex PCR. The table lists hundreds of thousands of clones, more than 75% of them singletons. These same data were also listed under a study on human thymus T cells.

The chain couples TRBV7-9 to TRBJ2-4; D may be TRBD1 (6 bases). The sequence derives from a boy under three years old with a congenital heart defect. The specimen was thymocytes. The CDR3 DNA follows: TGTGCCAGCAGCTTAGATGGACAGATAGCCAAAAACATTCAGTACTTC. Residues: CASSLDGQIAKNIQYF. The whole variable domain, remainder taken from reference TRBV7-9 and TRBJ2-4, is DTGVSQNPRHKITKRGQNVTFRCDPISEHNRLYWYRQTLGQGPEFLTYFQNEAQLEKSRLLSDRFSAERPKGSFSTLEIQRTEQGDSAMYLCASSLDGQIAKNIQYFGAGTRLSVL.